This T cell receptor (beta chain) was documented in a study of shared T cell receptors in the human thymus. The repertoire was sequenced with immunoSEQ multiplex PCR; TCRdb's copy has only in-frame clones and lacks some. Of hundreds of thousands of clones listed, around 89% were seen once; the top ten hold around 0.01%. CDR1 SGHTA and CDR2 FQGNSA come from the germline V gene. The V end lost 4 bases, the J end lost 4 bases, and 13 bases lay between the germline ends. The CDR3 length is 15 residues. These sequences were also reported in another study, on human thymus T cells.

The receptor was isolated from a boy under three years old with a congenital heart defect. This rearrangement joins TRBV7-2 to TRBJ1-4; tentatively, D is TRBD1 (6 bases). Material for sequencing was thymocytes. The CDR3: CASSSDRDNNEKLFF. The CDR3 DNA reads as TGTGCCAGCAGCTCGGACCGGGACAATAATGAAAAACTGTTTTTT.